This T cell receptor beta chain was sequenced during a study of cytomegalovirus exposure and HLA in healthy donors (dated by TCRdb to about 2017). For context, the study as a whole: An earlier analysis of roughly 500 of the donors reported 276 Gb of sequence data and roughly 120 million unique TCR beta sequences obtained from about 180 million T cells. An early release that covered 640 HLA-typed donors contained around 330 gigabases of sequencing data and tens of millions of unique TCR sequences. Among the roughly 400 genotyped donors, under 90% belonged to the genetic ancestry cluster associated with self-reported Caucasian donors. The aim of the study was to test whether cataloging public T cell receptors could identify signatures of past pathogen exposure. The study profiled the T cell repertoires of approximately 700 subjects by immunosequencing and related them to cytomegalovirus serostatus. Along with the roughly 610-subject first cohort, a separate validation cohort of more than 90 different subjects was used. To predict cytomegalovirus infection status, the study brought together high-throughput TCR immunosequencing, statistical association of individual TCRs with disease status, and machine learning. A later analysis re-analyzed previously published TCR beta repertoires from 550 to 700 donors and added high-resolution HLA genotyping to study TCR occurrence patterns. Rather than using new phenotypic data, the later analysis identified candidate immune exposures from TCR beta sequences and from how often those sequences occurred across donors. In an earlier analysis of 587 of the donors, high-throughput TCR beta sequencing was used to judge whether each TCR beta V gene segment behaved as functional or pseudogenic. Donor age, sex, ethnicity and CMV serostatus were collected together with the repertoire data. A later genetic analysis used genome-wide SNP genotypes for 398 of the 666 donors, treating that subset as a discovery cohort. All discovery cohort repertoires had been generated on a single sequencing platform. HLA typing included class I and class II loci at four-digit resolution. Typing coverage differed by locus: A, B, C, DRB1 and DQB1 were typed in about 620-640 donors, DQA1 in 522, DPA1 in around 580, and DPB1 in around 490. Because of strong linkage in the cohort, four to six DR-DQ haplotypes were treated as single units for association and clustering. Across some 400 genotyped donors of the cohort, an average of roughly 250,000 unique TCR beta nucleotide sequences per donor were sequenced, and around 19% of those sequences were non-productive. What the research found in general, with its limitations: A later analysis found that HLA-associated TCR beta chains were more clonally expanded and had lower generation probabilities than equally common non-associated chains. Because HLA typing was missing for some donors at each locus, association tests included only the typed subset. The sequencing pipeline was judged likely to have produced a cluster of highly shared sequence variants as a technical artifact. V-gene and J-gene trimming of TCR beta chains was associated with a missense DCLRE1C variant in a later genetic analysis, and the association was replicated in an independent cohort. Linkage disequilibrium might explain the correlated functional status among segregating V segments, but an unknown experimental factor could not be ruled out. The classifier was reported to diagnose cytomegalovirus status with high specificity and sensitivity in both the original and validation cohorts. Roughly uniform sequencing depth across donors was assumed in presence/absence analyses, although this assumption may not hold. A further reported finding was that TCR beta sequences accurately predicted the HLA-A and HLA-B alleles for most subjects in the first cohort. Most CMV-associated TCR beta chains appeared to be HLA-restricted in a later analysis, and the HLA associations seemed to be driven largely by CMV exposure. Several of the top co-occurrence clusters appeared to be linked to parvovirus B19, influenza, CMV and Epstein-Barr virus, according to a later analysis. According to a later analysis, TCR association rates differed among HLA loci, with DRB1 alleles showing the most associated TCRs and HLA-C alleles showing the fewest. It was suggested by the authors that the approach could potentially be generalized to other disease states and immunological phenotypes. While some public TCRs were present in many individuals, most TCR sequences turned up only very rarely across donors. In an earlier analysis of more than 500 of the donors, most TCR beta V segments appeared in productive rearrangements about 90% or about 30% of the time, broadly matching IMGT annotations. Because the 87-base-pair reads could not distinguish some IMGT-functional V segments, including TRBV6-2 and TRBV6-3, those segments were excluded. When HLA alleles, especially DR and DQ, strongly co-occurred, attributing TCR associations to individual alleles was difficult. At a false discovery rate of 0.05, a later analysis linked roughly 17,000 TCR beta sequences to specific HLA alleles. The only immune exposure information available for the cohort was CMV serostatus. In this cohort, only TCR beta chains were sequenced, and detectable features were limited by the absence of alpha or paired-chain data. The study listed 164 TCR beta chains as associated with cytomegalovirus. In vitro tests confirmed that a few of the cytomegalovirus-associated TCR beta chains recognize cytomegalovirus antigens. The earlier analysis of approximately 590 of the donors excluded roughly 17 rarely observed V segments, including chromosome 9 orphons, because counts were too low. Compared with the roughly 720-donor mean, donors in an Asian-associated ancestry cluster had fewer N-insertions in productive TCRs, according to a later genetic analysis.

The cohort consisted of 650 to 700 healthy bone marrow donors. At the time of sampling, all cohort members were nominally healthy, though unrecorded immune exposures were likely present. The donor tested CMV seronegative and was one of the 352 seronegative cohort members. Each donor provided a peripheral blood sample, and peripheral blood mononuclear cells were used for TCR beta sequencing. The Qiagen DNeasy Blood Extraction Kit was used to extract genomic DNA from the blood cell samples. Via the germline V gene, CDR1 is SNHLY and CDR2 FYNNEI. There are 14 amino acids in the CDR3, from cysteine to phenylalanine inclusive. Of the read, only the CDR3 DNA is kept; its 42 bases are in frame from base 1. V is pared back by 4 bases and J by 5 bases, with 14 bases lying between the germline termini. Details on this clone: Its antigen target is currently unknown. Per-base quality was not reported, and no clone a single base away is much larger than it.

Libraries were made using the immunoSEQ multiplex PCR assay. The multiplex PCR relied on a mix of 60 forward primers for TCR Vbeta segments and 13 reverse primers for TCR Jbeta segments. A multiplex PCR assay on genomic DNA amplified the CDR3 region of rearranged TCR beta genes. On the Illumina HiSeq System, the amplified TCR beta libraries were sequenced as 87-base-pair reads. Per the source publication's procedure: A later analysis counted some 74 million unique TCR beta chains across the 666 repertoires, and around 9.9 million of these chains were shared by at least two donors. To remove PCR and sequencing errors, raw reads were error-corrected and collapsed into unique sequences using a nearest-neighbor algorithm that merged closely related sequences. Alignment of CDR3 sequences to IMGT reference sequences was used to assign V, D and J gene segments. For a sequence to be retained, a match of at least six nucleotides to both a V gene segment and a J gene segment was required. Rearrangements were classified as productive when the CDR3 lacked stop codons and remained in frame with V and J, and all other rearrangements were classified as non-productive. Following IMGT convention, CDR3 was defined as the stretch from the second conserved V-encoded cysteine to the conserved J-encoded phenylalanine. The earlier analysis of about 530 of the donors excluded any sequence lacking an unambiguous match to a single V gene segment. An earlier analysis of 587 of the donors classified V segments as functional when productive rearrangements were above 56.7% and as segregating when the standard deviation between donors was above 5%. A statistical classification framework was built for diagnosing cytomegalovirus status from the catalog of TCR beta chain sequences. A later analysis assigned V and J genes by comparing TCR nucleotide sequences with IMGT/GENE-DB human TR gene sequences. The TCRdist pipeline was used in a later analysis to assign CDR3 sequences and most-parsimonious VDJ recombination scenarios. A later analysis defined each TCR beta chain by its CDR3 amino acid sequence plus V-gene family, and excluded reads lacking a unique V-gene family. A later analysis removed over 500 highly shared, low-generation-probability nucleotide sequences to deal with suspected cross-contamination and a sequencing artifact. In a later analysis, a clonal expansion index for each public chain was calculated from normalized within-repertoire ranks of inferred template counts. A later analysis computed generation probabilities with a VDJ recombination model fitted to out-of-frame rearrangements, and checked the results against IGoR. In a later analysis, hypergeometric tests were used to score TCR-TCR, TCR-HLA and TCR-CMV co-occurrence, with a repertoire-size bias correction applied to TCR pairs. In a later analysis, false discovery rates were estimated by permuting HLA or CMV assignments 20 times. In a later analysis, co-occurring TCRs were grouped using DBSCAN, with TCRdist sequence similarity added in when clustering inside HLA-allele-positive subsets. Repertoires with fewer than 30,000 or more than 120,000 public chains, plus five repertoires with anomalous nucleotide sharing, were excluded from co-occurrence clustering. Held by TCRdb, this immuneACCESS table contains in-frame sequences only and omits some clones. Under half of the omission traces to an unresolved V gene where checked; the cause of the rest is unknown. V, J and clone size are those of that table, while D and trimming were read from the DNA. Present in this sample are 150,000 to 200,000 clones, approximately 80% of which were seen just once. The top ten clones comprise roughly 1.5% of the sample.

Sequenced material: PBMCs. The clonotype was recovered from a man aged 18-30 years in good health and CMV-seronegative. Rearrangement joined TRBV2 to TRBJ2-5; the D gene is possibly TRBD2, with 6 bases matching. CDR3 protein: CASSVGLPGETQYF. The nucleotide sequence reads as follows: TGTGCCAGCAGTGTGGGACTCCCTGGGGAGACCCAGTACTTC.